This T cell receptor (beta chain) stems from a study of blood T cell repertoires in COVID-19. Study at large: In each case, the material was cDNA or gDNA derived from T cells, B-cell-depleted T cells, or PBMCs.

Everyone who took part was roughly 18 to 90 years old, and they came from fewer than 25 US areas. Within 2 weeks before study entry, exposed participants met a COVID-19 case. TCRdb's copy holds only in-frame clones and misses some; the assay was immunoSEQ multiplex PCR. Here the sample spans 300,000 to 400,000 clones, 85% to 95% being singletons. From germline, CDR1 is MNHEY and CDR2 SMNVEV (reference sequence). CDR3 length: 13 residues. V was trimmed by 2 bases and J by 11 bases, leaving 15 bases between them. This TCR was sampled from a woman under 40 who had been exposed to COVID-19. The material sequenced was PBMCs or T cells enriched from blood (not recorded which). The chain carries TRBV27 and TRBJ1-1; D is unclear. DNA of the CDR3: TGTGCCAGCAGTTTAGGTTCGAGACAAGGCGCTTTCTTT. Translation gives CASSLGSRQGAFF.